These T cell receptor beta chains were read from a single sample in a study of blood T cell repertoires in COVID-19. The assay was immunoSEQ multiplex PCR, and TCRdb's table has in-frame clones only and misses some. The table records about 180,000 clones, 80% to 85% of them present only once. Sequencing was done on a sample of peripheral blood. These receptors all stem from a woman of 80 years or more with COVID-19, enrolled during active disease. CDR3s include the opening cysteine and the closing phenylalanine or tryptophan. Not all rows give a size; the values are once, few, many and, for expanded clones, a class.

TRBV28	.	CASSFLAGADRDEQYF
TRBV15	.	CATSRTLAESSDTQYF
TRBV19	.	CASSSERTGFQAQPQHF
TRBV7-2	.	CASSSGLANYNEQFF
TRBV4-1	.	CASSPGGRGRDTGELFF
TRBV7-9	.	CASLGTSGRNEQFF
TRBV11-3	.	CASSLTGLNTGELFF
TRBV6-2/TRBV6-3	.	CASSYHRGNTEAFF
TRBV2	.	CASSDLAGSTDTQYF
TRBV7-8	many	CASSSREHLWNEQFF
TRBV28	.	CASSSGSTDTQYF
TRBV5-1	.	CASTPDGGARNTIYF
TRBV5-8	.	CASSLRWGRVGDGYTF
TRBV7-3	.	CASSRLAGGPNTGELFF
TRBV7-8	many	CASSLPGSYEQYF
TRBV7-2	.	CASSFPSGVIYEQYF
TRBV7-2	few	CASTPGTGDGYTF
TRBV11-3	.	CASSLDGGGYEQYF
TRBV27	.	CASSLGPHRGSNYGYTF
TRBV7-9	.	CASSFRTGAANYGYTF
TRBV28	.	CASRAGGASGVQSYEQYF
TRBV10-3	.	CAIRAGTGSDTQYF
TRBV4-3	.	CASSLLLAGDTDTQYF
TRBV15	.	CATSRDGGGGAPSYEQYF
TRBV4-1	.	CASSQDPGTGNTIYF
TRBV5-1	.	CASSLSLLGTEAFF
TRBV28	.	CASSLRIGGNFGPPGGGNEKLFF
TRBV10-3	.	CAISDFEVEVSSYNEQFF
TRBV3-1/TRBV3-2	.	CASSQTQGIYGYTF
TRBV9	.	CASSVFPGESPLHF
TRBV10-1	.	CASSESIQGNTGELFF
TRBV6-2/TRBV6-3	once	CASSYSGHFKSEETQYF
TRBV5-4	.	CASSWGTGAEAFF
TRBV18	.	CASSGGKATYEQYF
TRBV27	once	CASSLTSGDLLYGYTF
TRBV7-9	.	CASSFRREETQYF
TRBV12-3/TRBV12-4	.	CASSSTTGGPRYF
TRBV7-9	.	CASSLGAGSGTLGKLFF
TRBV27	.	CASSTPAGGEETQYF
TRBV7-2	.	CASSSHMNTEAFF
TRBV21-1	.	CASSKGGPGGGAGELFF
TRBV27	.	CASKLLNTGELFF